This TCR beta chain was sequenced for a study of shared clonotypes between healthy human individuals. Study at large: Three plates each covered CD4 naive and memory; CD8 naive two, CD8 memory one.

How the authors handled the data: Filtering differed since immunoSEQ provided only junctions, with no quality scores. Only in-frame clones appear in the TCRdb table, and some are missing; sequencing was by immunoSEQ multiplex PCR. The DNA was the basis for D and trimming; V, J and clone size are from that table. The table shows around 940,000 clones, with approximately 80% occurring only once. This clone came up a few times. Its cognate antigen is unknown. The CDR3 is 16 amino acids. The germline CDR1 and CDR2 sequences are MGHRA and YSYEKL. The germline V and J ends were trimmed by 0 bases and 4 bases, with 15 bases remaining between them. Whole-study results and caveats: Memory subsets generally showed smaller estimated richness than naive subsets did. Relative to their counterparts shared across all four donors, non-shared clonotypes exhibited diminished generation probabilities.

The sample was memory CD4+ T cells sorted from blood. Subset indicated: CD45RA-negative fraction. The chain carries TRBV4-1 and TRBJ1-2; TRBD1 is a possible D gene (5 bases). The sequence was collected from a man aged 18 to 29 in good health. CDR3 bases: TGCGCCAGCAGCCAAGAGGCGGGGGGACTTCTCTATGGCTACACCTTC. Amino acid sequence: CASSQEAGGLLYGYTF.